The source of this T cell receptor (beta chain) is a study of shared clonotypes between healthy human individuals (dated by TCRdb to 2018 to 2020). Turning to the overall study: The cohort comprised a couple of women and a few men aged 18 to 49 years. Blood TCR repertoires of 5 or 6 healthy adults were deeply sequenced to estimate repertoire size and the extent of clonotype sharing between individuals. For each donor, three plates each were used for CD4 naive and CD4 memory, two plates were used for CD8 naive, and one plate was used for CD8 memory. Per donor, leukapheresis produced somewhere between about 0.85 and 9.5 billion PBMCs. To increase sequencing depth and limit assay-specific biases, TCR repertoire library preparation and sequencing were carried out by different laboratories using diverse techniques.

V drops 4 bases and J drops 3 bases, leaving 14 bases in between. The CDR3 starts with the cysteine, ends with the phenylalanine, and has 15 residues. Only CDR3 DNA is held: 45 bases, read in frame from base 1. The CDR1 and CDR2 encoded by the germline V gene are SGHRS and YFSETQ. The paper as a whole reports these results and caveats: Based on pairwise subsampling, the degree of clonotype sharing among donors was expected to be affected by sequencing depth. Incomplete sequencing was indicated by rarefaction of sorted-subset datasets, despite the large sequencing depth. Clonotypes shared by all four sorted-subset donors showed higher generation probabilities than non-shared clonotypes. The small number of donors limited the genetic and exposure-history diversity represented. Sampling was limited to blood, and TCR repertoires in tissue likely differ from TCR repertoires in blood. Larger estimated clonotype richness was generally found for naive subsets than for memory subsets. When a handful of donors were compared, the shared fraction of clonotypes was around 5.1% for naive CD4, 3% to 4% for naive CD8, 2.3% for memory CD4, and less than 0.45% for memory CD8.

TCR CDR3 regions were amplified from genomic DNA by multiplex PCR using the deep immunoSEQ assay. For each cell subset, the extracted genomic DNA was distributed evenly across all wells of several immunoSEQ 96-well plates, and each plate served as one replicate. For sorted subsets, roughly 190 ng of genomic DNA, equivalent to some 30,000 T cell genomes, went into each replicate PCR. The purified libraries were quantified using a Qubit 3.0 fluorometer, sized with a Bioanalyzer 2100, and then quantified again using the KAPA Library Quantification kit. Every immunoSEQ 96-well plate was sequenced on a dedicated single-read 150-cycle Illumina NextSeq 550 flow cell. On the authors' methods: The immunoSEQ output contained only junctional sequences without quality scores, so filtering could not match that applied to full-length reads. To assign V/J genes and CDR3, sequences were annotated against IMGT germline references using PyIR, a Python wrapper for IgBLAST v1.9. Reads with weak V/J assignments (E-value above 1e-6), missing CDR3, stop codons, out-of-frame junctions, or ambiguous translated residues were removed. V3J clonotypes were defined as sequences sharing an identical inferred V gene, J gene, and CDR3 amino acid sequence. Percentage overlap between repertoires was computed as shared unique clonotypes divided by the size of the smaller repertoire. RTK rarefaction, the Chao1 estimator, and Recon v2.1 estimates of unobserved clonotypes were used to assess repertoire richness. OLGA was used to compute generation probabilities for all TCRbeta clonotypes that the gDNA method yielded from a few donors. TCRdb stores this immuneACCESS table with in-frame sequences only. Part of the clones is absent; in the studies checked, under half of the shortfall reflects unresolved V genes, and no reason is known for the rest. The V and J calls and clone size were taken over from that table, and D and trimming were inferred from the DNA. This sample is represented by about 960,000 clones; over 60% of them were singletons. The top ten hold around 1.4% of the sample.

Healthy HIV-negative adults with no recently reported acute infections or vaccinations were included as donors. Only Caucasian adults living in Nashville, Tennessee, USA were represented among the donors. CD4+ T cells were enriched through magnetic negative selection, after which naive cells were positively selected on CD45RA and the remaining negative fraction served as the memory subset. After blood collection by leukapheresis, PBMCs were isolated using Ficoll-Histopaque density gradient centrifugation and then cryopreserved in the vapor phase of liquid nitrogen. Analytical flow cytometry was used to check the purity and quantity of every magnetically sorted T cell population. Genomic DNA was isolated from each sorted fraction and quantified by UV absorbance on a Nanodrop 2000c. Details on this clone: The specificity of this receptor is unknown. No base quality values were provided; no much bigger clone lies one nucleotide off.

This sequence was found in a man aged 18 to 35 in good health. The sample was memory CD4+ T cells sorted from blood. The intended sense of this specimen's cell subset or site label: CD45RA-negative fraction. The chain is encoded by TRBV5-1 joined to TRBJ2-1; no D gene can be assigned with confidence. The base sequence is TGCGCCAGCAGCCCGCCCGCACAGTTCTACAATGAGCAGTTCTTC. Its protein is CASSPPAQFYNEQFF.